These T cell receptor beta chains were read from a single sample in a study of T-cell memory formation after mild COVID-19. TCRdb passed the 5' RACE reads through MiXCR, listing each CDR3 protein once. Of approximately 490,000 distinct CDR3 sequences listed, over 20% are singletons. Sample: PBMCs or a T cell subset sorted from them (not recorded which). The receptors here all came from an adult woman who had mild COVID-19 (a few samples of this study predate the infection). Cell type and time point are not known. Each CDR3 is given with its conserved first and last residue. A D gene is named only where the DNA matches it firmly. Clone size appears in some rows only: once, few, many, or a class for an expanded clone.

TRBV6-1,TRBJ2-5,NA,NA,CASSIRVPQETQYF,TGTGCCAGCAGCATCAGGGTGCCCCAAGAGACCCAGTACTTC
TRBV24-1,TRBJ2-1,few,NA,CATSDFALGTGDSFGYNEQFF,TGTGCCACCAGTGATTTTGCTCTGGGGACTGGCGACAGCTTTGGCTACAATGAGCAGTTCTTC
TRBV6-1,TRBJ2-7,NA,NA,CASRGLATYEQYF,TGTGCCAGCAGAGGGTTGGCTACCTACGAGCAGTACTTC
TRBV29-1,TRBJ2-1,NA,TRBD2,CSVLLAGHFTLFF,TGCAGCGTTCTTCTAGCGGGACATTTTACGCTGTTCTTC
TRBV6-6,TRBJ1-1,NA,NA,CASFWGTNTEAFF,TGTGCCAGCTTTTGGGGTACGAACACTGAAGCTTTCTTT
TRBV6-2/TRBV6-3,TRBJ1-5,NA,TRBD1,CASSYEAGGNPNQPQHF,TGTGCCAGCAGTTACGAGGCAGGGGGGAACCCGAATCAGCCCCAGCATTTT
TRBV28,TRBJ2-3,NA,NA,CASSLESVSSTDTQYF,TGTGCCAGCAGTTTGGAGTCTGTGTCTAGCACAGATACGCAGTATTTT
TRBV5-1,TRBJ2-7,many,NA,CASSDSYEQYF,TGCGCCAGCAGCGACTCCTACGAGCAGTACTTC
TRBV5-1,TRBJ2-7,NA,TRBD2,CASSVTSGGREQYF,TGCGCCAGCAGCGTGACTAGCGGGGGAAGGGAGCAGTACTTC
TRBV6-5,TRBJ1-6,NA,NA,CASSYYRGAKGSYNSPLHF,TGTGCCAGCAGTTACTATCGGGGGGCTAAAGGCTCCTATAATTCACCCCTCCACTTT
TRBV7-7,TRBJ2-5,NA,NA,CASSGWGEETQYF,TGTGCCAGCAGCGGATGGGGTGAAGAGACCCAGTACTTC
TRBV7-3,TRBJ2-2,NA,NA,CASSSAGTNPGELFF,TGTGCCAGCAGCTCGGCCGGGACAAATCCCGGGGAGCTGTTTTTT
TRBV24-1,TRBJ2-1,NA,NA,CATSVHGGTEQFF,TGTGCCACCAGTGTCCATGGGGGGACTGAGCAGTTCTTC
TRBV29-1,TRBJ2-3,few,NA,CSVVTNTDTQYF,TGCAGCGTTGTGACCAACACAGATACGCAGTATTTT
TRBV5-1,TRBJ2-7,NA,TRBD1,CASSHRGDYEQYF,TGCGCCAGCAGCCACAGGGGGGACTACGAGCAGTACTTC
TRBV2,TRBJ2-1,many,TRBD2,CASSVSGGLNEQFF,TGTGCCAGCAGCGTTAGCGGGGGTCTAAATGAGCAGTTCTTC
TRBV6-2/TRBV6-3,TRBJ2-1,few,TRBD2,CASSQLAPLYNEQFF,TGTGCCAGCAGTCAACTAGCGCCCCTATACAATGAGCAGTTCTTC
TRBV3-1,TRBJ2-5,NA,TRBD2,CASSQEFSLAGAQYF,TGTGCCAGCAGCCAAGAATTTAGTCTAGCGGGAGCCCAGTACTTC
TRBV14,TRBJ2-7,NA,TRBD2,CASSQIAGASYEQYF,TGTGCCAGCAGCCAAATAGCGGGAGCGAGCTACGAGCAGTACTTC
TRBV5-1,TRBJ2-5,NA,TRBD1,CASQTGDRETQYF,TGCGCCAGCCAGACAGGGGACCGGGAGACCCAGTACTTC
TRBV5-1,TRBJ2-1,few,NA,CASSRGYGGVASYNEQFF,TGCGCCAGCAGCCGGGGGTATGGGGGAGTCGCCTCCTACAATGAGCAGTTCTTC
TRBV20-1,TRBJ2-5,NA,NA,CSASQRETQYF,TGCAGTGCTAGCCAAAGAGAGACCCAGTACTTC
TRBV6-2/TRBV6-3,TRBJ2-7,NA,TRBD1,CASRRGQGSTYEQYF,TGTGCCAGCAGACGCGGACAGGGCTCCACCTACGAGCAGTACTTC
TRBV10-3,TRBJ2-5,NA,TRBD1,CATGDSDLQETQYF,TGTGCCACCGGGGACAGTGACCTCCAAGAGACCCAGTACTTC
TRBV19,TRBJ1-1,few,NA,CASSREVNEAFF,TGTGCCAGTAGTAGGGAAGTAAATGAAGCTTTCTTT
TRBV7-2,TRBJ2-1,few,TRBD2,CASSPSSGRAMGEQFF,TGTGCCAGCAGCCCGTCTAGCGGGAGGGCCATGGGTGAGCAGTTCTTC
TRBV5-1,TRBJ1-1,NA,NA,CASSPEGSGRQAFF,TGCGCCAGCAGCCCCGAGGGTTCGGGGCGTCAAGCTTTCTTT
TRBV12-3/TRBV12-4,TRBJ2-3,few,NA,CASSPPGGTSTDTQYF,TGTGCCAGCAGTCCGCCCGGGGGAACTAGCACAGATACGCAGTATTTT
TRBV18,TRBJ2-4,few,TRBD2,CASSPASGGAASKNIQYF,TGTGCCAGCTCACCAGCTAGCGGGGGGGCCGCGTCCAAAAACATTCAGTACTTC
TRBV11-2,TRBJ2-1,few,TRBD1,CASSLGQGERYNEQFF,TGTGCCAGCAGCTTAGGCCAGGGGGAAAGGTACAATGAGCAGTTCTTC
TRBV2,TRBJ2-5,few,NA,CASSGQAVREETQYF,TGTGCCAGCAGCGGCCAGGCAGTACGGGAAGAGACCCAGTACTTC
TRBV2,TRBJ2-4,few,TRBD1,CASSVAGGLAKNIQYF,TGTGCCAGCAGTGTTGCAGGGGGCCTGGCCAAAAACATTCAGTACTTC
TRBV11-3,TRBJ2-3,NA,TRBD1,CASSLDGQATDTQYF,TGTGCCAGCAGCTTAGACGGACAGGCCACAGATACGCAGTATTTT
TRBV6-6,TRBJ1-1,NA,NA,CASSPGFAEAFF,TGTGCCAGCAGTCCGGGGTTCGCTGAAGCTTTCTTT
TRBV6-2/TRBV6-3,TRBJ2-2,few,TRBD2,CASRLAGDIGELFF,TGTGCCAGCAGACTAGCGGGAGATATCGGGGAGCTGTTTTTT
TRBV19,TRBJ2-5,few,TRBD2,CASSIGLAGDETQYF,TGTGCCAGTAGTATTGGCCTAGCGGGAGATGAGACCCAGTACTTC
TRBV5-6,TRBJ2-1,NA,NA,CASSLRMAAPGEFF,TGTGCCAGCAGCTTGAGGATGGCCGCCCCAGGAGAGTTCTTC
TRBV20-1,TRBJ2-7,NA,NA,CSADDSSYEQYF,TGCAGTGCTGATGACAGCTCCTACGAGCAGTACTTC
TRBV24-1,TRBJ1-1,NA,TRBD1,CATRSTGVNTEAFF,TGTGCCACCAGATCGACAGGGGTGAACACTGAAGCTTTCTTT
TRBV7-9,TRBJ2-4,NA,NA,CASSFAGDIQYF,TGTGCCAGCAGCTTCGCAGGGGACATTCAGTACTTC
TRBV3-1,TRBJ1-5,NA,NA,CASSQDSIGYSNQPQHF,TGCGCCAGCAGCCAAGATTCCATCGGTTATAGCAATCAGCCCCAGCATTTT
TRBV12-3/TRBV12-4,TRBJ2-1,few,TRBD2,CASRAPSSGRYDEQFF,TGTGCCAGCAGAGCCCCTTCTAGCGGGAGATACGATGAGCAGTTCTTC
TRBV4-2,TRBJ2-5,NA,NA,CASRGKEETQYF,TGTGCCAGCAGAGGAAAGGAGGAGACCCAGTACTTC
TRBV7-6,TRBJ2-7,few,NA,CASSTRPAYEQYF,TGTGCCAGCAGCACCCGACCGGCCTACGAGCAGTACTTC
TRBV24-1,TRBJ2-2,NA,NA,CATSDWGGQNTGELFF,TGTGCCACCAGTGATTGGGGGGGGCAGAACACCGGGGAGCTGTTTTTT
TRBV4-3,TRBJ2-1,few,TRBD1,CASSHDRGPYNEQFF,TGCGCCAGCAGCCATGACAGGGGACCTTACAATGAGCAGTTCTTC
TRBV5-1,TRBJ2-2,NA,NA,CASRLGTGGELFF,TGCGCCAGCAGATTGGGGACTGGCGGGGAGCTGTTTTTT
TRBV15,TRBJ2-3,NA,NA,CATSRDVREFRDTQYF,TGTGCCACCAGCAGAGATGTTCGGGAGTTTCGGGATACGCAGTATTTT
TRBV9,TRBJ1-3,NA,NA,CASSVEISSGNTIYF,TGTGCCAGCAGCGTAGAGATCAGCTCTGGAAACACCATATATTTT
TRBV5-5,TRBJ2-2,few,NA,CASSLAAYAGELFF,TGTGCCAGCAGCTTGGCCGCTTATGCCGGGGAGCTGTTTTTT
TRBV7-8,TRBJ2-1,NA,TRBD2,CASSLVAGVAFF,TGTGCCAGCAGCTTAGTAGCGGGAGTGGCGTTCTTC
TRBV29-1,TRBJ2-3,once,TRBD2,CSVENSGGGFIGTDTQYF,TGCAGCGTTGAAAATAGCGGGGGCGGGTTTATTGGTACAGATACGCAGTATTTT
TRBV30,TRBJ2-5,NA,NA,CACTRGSWGETQYF,TGTGCCTGCACCCGGGGGAGTTGGGGGGAGACCCAGTACTTC